This T cell receptor beta chain was identified during a study of cytomegalovirus exposure and HLA in healthy donors. This clone was seen a few times. Its specificity is unknown. Study findings and constraints: Investigators reported 150 to 200 TCR beta chains as tied to cytomegalovirus. Links to common viral pathogens appeared, in a later analysis, for several of the most significant clusters.

The CDR3 has 14 amino acids. Trimming pared 5 bases from V and 1 base from J, leaving 11 bases between. Germline loops: CDR1 LGHNA, CDR2 YNFKEQ. The PCR contained 60 Vbeta and 13 Jbeta primers. Sequencing used immunoSEQ multiplex PCR; TCRdb keeps in-frame clones, though not all of them. In the table there are about 140,000 clones, approximately 82% of which are singletons. Sequenced input: PBMCs. The clonotype originates from a man aged 40-49 years in good health and CMV-seronegative. The chain combines TRBV4-2 with TRBJ1-1, with D possibly being TRBD1 (6 bases). This CDR3 reads CASSARGSNTEAFF. The CDR3 DNA is TGTGCCAGCAGCGCCAGGGGATCGAACACTGAAGCTTTCTTT.